These 25 T cell receptor beta chains originate from one sample sequenced in a study of graft-versus-host responses after intestinal transplantation. Sequencing was performed with immunoSEQ multiplex PCR; in TCRdb, only in-frame clones are kept and a portion is missing. This table holds some 130,000 clones, around 94% found once. Their recognized antigens are unknown. The input for sequencing was unstimulated CD4+ T cells sorted from spleen or lymph node cells, taken before intestinal transplant. All receptors derive from a human donor who received an intestinal transplant.

This clone was seen just once. The chain couples TRBV7-9 to TRBJ1-1, with no clear D. V lost 3 bases and J lost 5, with 7 bases in between. The germline V gene has CDR1 SEHNR and CDR2 FQNEAQ (reference sequence). The CDR3 totals 12 residues. CDR3 sequence reads: CASSFAGTEAFF. Here the CDR3 DNA reads TGTGCCAGCAGCTTCGCGGGTACTGAAGCTTTCTTT.

The chain has TRBV10-1 and TRBJ1-1; D gene uncertain. Germline V lookup: CDR1 WNHNN, CDR2 SYGVQD (reference sequence). The CDR3 loop spans 14 amino acids. V gave up 0 bases and J gave up 4 bases, with 9 bases separating them. The CDR3 region has the DNA TGCGCCAGCAGTGAGTCCGGCCCCTTCACTGAAGCTTTCTTT. Translation gives CASSESGPFTEAFF.

The chain links TRBV2 to TRBJ1-5; D unresolved. V lost 4 bases and J 0 bases, leaving 10 bases between the germline ends. This CDR3 has 15 residues. CDR1 and CDR2 (germline): SNHLY, FYNNEI. CDR3 DNA sequence: TGTGCCAGCAGTGCACCAATAAATAGCAATCAGCCCCAGCATTTT. Amino acids: CASSAPINSNQPQHF.

The chain joins TRBV11-1 to TRBJ2-1; TRBD2 is a possible D gene (5 bases). Between the trimmed V and J ends, which lost 3 bases and 7 bases, there was a span of 13 bases. The CDR3 has 14 residues. The germline CDR1 and CDR2 sequences are SGHAT and FQDESV (reference sequence). In nucleotides, the CDR3 is TGTGCCAGCAGCTTGAAGAGGGTGGCGAATGAGCAGTTCTTC. Amino acids: CASSLKRVANEQFF.

The chain is built from TRBV18 and TRBJ1-4, with a possible D match to TRBD1 (6 bases). From germline, CDR1 is KGHSH and CDR2 LQKENI. The V gene lost 3 bases and the J gene lost 3 bases, with 14 bases spanning the gap. This CDR3 has 16 residues. The CDR3, as DNA: TGTGCCAGCTCACCTGGGGCAGGGGCAGCTAATGAAAAACTGTTTTTT. Residues: CASSPGAGAANEKLFF.

This chain connects TRBV18 to TRBJ1-1; 9 bases line up with TRBD1. The CDR3 sequence is 15 residues long. From germline, CDR1 is KGHSH and CDR2 LQKENI. J gave up 2 bases and V 3 bases, and 4 bases lay outside the gene matches. The CDR3 sequence: CASSPGQGGNTEAFF. The CDR3 bases are TGTGCCAGCTCACCGGGACAGGGTGGTAACACTGAAGCTTTCTTT.

J is TRBJ1-1 and V is TRBV6-6, with D perhaps TRBD1 (6 bases). Trimming pared 9 bases from V and 3 bases from J, leaving 11 bases between. The CDR3 covers 12 residues. Germline assignment: CDR1 MNHNY and CDR2 SVGAGI (reference sequence). CDR3 loop: CASHSGDTEAFF. The CDR3 DNA reads as TGTGCCAGTCACTCAGGGGACACTGAAGCTTTCTTT.

The J gene is TRBJ1-1, the V gene TRBV9; no firm D call. The CDR3 covers 17 residues. The germline V gene encodes CDR1 SGDLS and CDR2 YYNGEE. The germline V and J ends were trimmed by 4 bases and 6 bases, with 25 bases remaining between them. Written as DNA, the CDR3 is TGTGCCAGCAGCCCCGGTGAGGTTGGCAGACCTAACTCTGAAGCTTTCTTT. Its protein is CASSPGEVGRPNSEAFF.

This rearrangement joins TRBV5-1 to TRBJ2-5, with D possibly being TRBD1 (6 bases). CDR1 is SGHRS and CDR2 is YFSETQ in the germline V gene. The CDR3 has 17 amino acids. V was cut by 5 bases and J by 2 bases, with 22 bases left in between. The CDR3 DNA is TGCGCCAGCAGTAACGGAATCGGACAGCCCGGACAAGAGACCCAGTACTTC. It yields the protein CASSNGIGQPGQETQYF.

The chain recombines TRBV4-1 with TRBJ2-7, with D possibly matching TRBD1 (5 bases). CDR1 is MGHRA, CDR2 YSYEKL, per germline. Trimming removed 4 bases from V and 3 bases from J, with 16 bases in between. This CDR3 spans 15 amino acids. The CDR3 region is CASSLQGAPGYEQYF. In nucleotides, the CDR3 is TGCGCCAGCAGCCTCCAAGGGGCCCCCGGCTACGAGCAGTACTTC.

In its sample, this clone was seen once. A junction boundary mismatches the germline segment, possibly from a read error. The J gene is TRBJ1-2, the V gene TRBV14; D uncertain. This CDR3 has 14 amino acids. From germline, CDR1 is SGHDN and CDR2 FVKESK. The CDR3 DNA sequence: TGTGCCAGCAGCCAAAAGTGGAGTAACAATGGCTACACCTTC. Translated: CASSQKWSNNGYTF.

The rearrangement links TRBV27 to TRBJ2-2; either TRBD1 or TRBD2 may fit D (5 bases each). CDR1 is MNHEY and CDR2 is SMNVEV in the germline V gene (reference sequence). This CDR3 spans 14 amino acids. The V and J ends lost 7 bases and 8 bases respectively, with 17 bases between them. The DNA of the CDR3 is TGTGCCAGCAACAAGCTGGGGGTATCTGGGGAGCTGTTTTTT. Translated: CASNKLGVSGELFF.

This clone was seen just once. The chain joins TRBV25-1 to TRBJ1-1; TRBD1 might be the D (5 bases). Germline V gene lookup returns CDR1 MGHDK and CDR2 SYGVNS. The V end lost 5 bases, the J end lost 8 bases, and 12 bases lay between the germline ends. The CDR3 has 12 residues. The DNA for the CDR3 is TGTGCCAGCAGTCTACTGGGGGAAGAAGCTTTCTTT. It yields the protein CASSLLGEEAFF.

The chain employs TRBV9 and TRBJ1-1; 8 bases agree with TRBD1. Germline CDR1 reads SGDLS; CDR2 reads YYNGEE. The CDR3 spans 16 residues. Trimming removed 4 bases from V and 3 bases from J; junction bases left unmatched: 11. In DNA, the CDR3 is TGTGCCAGCAGCCCCAGCCCTCGGACAGGGCACACTGAAGCTTTCTTT. Its protein product is CASSPSPRTGHTEAFF. The variable domain in full, completed from reference TRBV9 and TRBJ1-1, reads DSGVTQTPKHLITATGQRVTLRCSPRSGDLSVYWYQQSLDQGLQFLIQYYNGEERAKGNILERFSAQQFPDLHSELNLSSLELGDSALYFCASSPSPRTGHTEAFFGQGTRLTVV.

V and J are TRBV19 and TRBJ2-2, with 7 nucleotides matching TRBD2. From germline, CDR1 is LNHDA and CDR2 SQIVND (reference sequence). The CDR3 is 16 residues long. The trim removed 1 base at V and 3 bases at J, leaving 5 bases unmatched. CDR3 sequence: CASSIGLAADTGELFF. CDR3 DNA sequence: TGTGCCAGTAGTATAGGGCTAGCGGCCGACACCGGGGAGCTGTTTTTT.

The gene calls are TRBV4-1 and TRBJ1-3; D remains unclear. Looked up from germline, CDR1 is MGHRA and CDR2 is YSYEKL. V was trimmed by 5 bases and J by 3 bases, leaving 17 bases between them. The CDR3 totals 16 residues. For the CDR3, the DNA is TGCGCCAGCAGCGGCGGATTGAAGGGCCGTGGAAACACCATATATTTT. It encodes CASSGGLKGRGNTIYF.

The DNA for the CDR3 is TGTGCCAGTAGTATTAACAAAGCCTACGAGCAGTACTTC. This codes for CASSINKAYEQYF. The V call is TRBV19, the J call TRBJ2-7; D remains unclear. CDR3 length equals 13 residues. Per germline, CDR1 LNHDA and CDR2 SQIVND (reference sequence). Trimming took 3 bases from V and 2 from J, leaving 8 bases between them.

CDR3 coding DNA: TGTGCCAGCAGAGACCAGGGACAGGGAACCGGGGAGCTGTTTTTT. It yields the protein CASRDQGQGTGELFF. The rearrangement uses TRBV2 and TRBJ2-2, with 9 bases that match TRBD1. The germline gives CDR1 SNHLY, CDR2 FYNNEI. After removal of 6 bases from V and 5 bases from J, the junction contained 7 bases not matched to a gene. The CDR3 sequence is 15 residues long.

The CDR3: CASSPGGALQETQYF. In DNA, the CDR3 is TGTGCCAGCAGCCCCGGGGGGGCCCTCCAAGAGACCCAGTACTTC. This chain uses TRBV7-3 with TRBJ2-5; TRBD2 matches 8 bases. Germline V CDR1 and CDR2: SGHTA, FQGTGA. The CDR3 has 15 residues. V lost 5 bases, J lost 1 base, and 6 bases stayed unmatched.

This clone was counted only a few times. One end of the junction does not line up with germline, which may come from a read error. The chain couples TRBV6-5 to TRBJ1-3, with a weak D call TRBD1 (6 bases). The CDR3 is 16 residues long. The germline gives CDR1 MNHEY, CDR2 SVGAGI. The CDR3 loop reads CASSNSGAHSGNTIYF. DNA for the CDR3: TGTGCCAGCAGTAACTCAGGGGCCCACTCTGGAAACACCATATATTTT.

V usage is TRBV20-1 and J usage is TRBJ1-1; no firm D call. Germline V lookup: CDR1 DFQATT, CDR2 SNEGSKA (reference sequence). The CDR3 has 11 residues. V was trimmed by 4 bases and J by 2 bases, leaving 5 bases between them. The chain's CDR3 is CSANFNTEAFF. The CDR3 coding sequence is TGCAGTGCTAACTTCAACACTGAAGCTTTCTTT.

The genes are TRBV25-1 and TRBJ2-1, with 8 bases fitting TRBD1. V was clipped by 2 bases and J by 0 bases; unmatched bases: 3. The length of the CDR3 is 16 residues. Germline values: CDR1 MGHDK, CDR2 SYGVNS. The CDR3 here is CASSEGQGGSYNEQFF. In DNA, the CDR3 is TGTGCCAGCAGTGAAGGACAGGGCGGCTCCTACAATGAGCAGTTCTTC.

This clone was observed once. This chain joins TRBV21-1 and TRBJ1-6; TRBD1, the D gene given by the table, was not confirmed from the DNA. TRBV21-1 is reported as a pseudogene. This CDR3 has 15 amino acids. CDR3 sequence reads: CASRKEGTDNSPLHF. CDR3 coding DNA: TGTGCCAGCAGGAAAGAGGGGACAGATAATTCACCCCTCCACTTT.

The CDR3 DNA follows: TGTGCCAGCAGCGCGGGGGGACCTGCTTTCTTT. Translating gives CASSAGGPAFF. The rearrangement uses TRBV5-4 and TRBJ1-1, with D perhaps matching TRBD1 (5 bases). The CDR3 spans 11 residues. V was clipped by 4 bases and J by 11 bases, with 12 bases between them. In germline, CDR1 is SGHNT, CDR2 YYREEE (reference sequence).

This clone showed up just once. The gene calls are TRBV6-6 and TRBJ2-1, with 9 bases fitting TRBD2. Germline loops: CDR1 MNHNY, CDR2 SVGAGI (reference sequence). V was clipped by 3 bases and J by 7 bases; unmatched bases: 4. The CDR3 loop spans 14 amino acids. CDR3 DNA sequence: TGTGCCAGCAGTTATCTAGCGGGGAGGAATGAGCAGTTCTTC. This codes for CASSYLAGRNEQFF.